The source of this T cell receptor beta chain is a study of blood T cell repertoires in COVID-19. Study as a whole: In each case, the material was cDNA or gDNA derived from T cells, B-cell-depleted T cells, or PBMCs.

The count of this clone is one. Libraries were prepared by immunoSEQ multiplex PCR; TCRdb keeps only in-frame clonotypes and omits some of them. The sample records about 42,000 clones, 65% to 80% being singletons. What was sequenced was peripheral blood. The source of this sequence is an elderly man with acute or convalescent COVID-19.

CDR3: CASSFGREETQYF. The DNA of the CDR3 is TGTGCCAGCAGCTTCGGGCGGGAAGAGACCCAGTACTTC. This chain joins TRBV7-3 and TRBJ2-5; perhaps TRBD2 as D (5 bases). CDR3 length equals 13 residues. Germline CDR1 SGHTA, CDR2 FQGTGA. The germline V and J ends were trimmed by 3 bases and 3 bases, with 8 bases remaining between them.